These T cell receptor beta chains were read from a single sample in a study of Graves' ophthalmopathy and Graves' hyperthyroidism. TCRdb called the multiplex PCR reads again in MiXCR, with one record for every CDR3 protein. The sample consists of over a million distinct CDR3 sequences, 35% to 40% of them appearing once. Sequences were obtained from peripheral blood or thyroid tissue (not recorded which). These TCRs come from an adult man with Graves' hyperthyroidism. Each CDR3 is given with its conserved first and last residue. The D gene is left open where the match is weak. Not all rows give a size; the values are once, few, many and, for expanded clones, a class.

D gene	V gene	clone size	J gene	CDR3 protein	CDR3 DNA
.	TRBV19	many	TRBJ2-5	CASSRSRQETQYF	TGTGCCAGTAGTAGGTCTCGCCAAGAGACCCAGTACTTC
.	TRBV7-9	.	TRBJ2-5	CASSLSLAAPVETQYF	TGTGCCAGCAGCTTAAGTTTAGCGGCCCCCGTGGAGACCCAGTACTTC
.	TRBV7-8	.	TRBJ2-1	CASSRAAYNEQFF	TGTGCCAGCAGTAGGGCCGCCTACAATGAGCAGTTCTTC
.	TRBV3-1	.	TRBJ1-2	CASSQVSGYTF	TGTGCCAGCAGCCAAGTGAGTGGCTACACCTTC
TRBD1	TRBV12-3/TRBV12-4	few	TRBJ1-3	CASSVGGGGNTIYF	TGTGCCAGCAGCGTAGGAGGGGGCGGAAACACCATATATTTT
TRBD1	TRBV19	many	TRBJ1-5	CASRTIRQGASNQPQHF	TGTGCCAGTAGGACGATCCGACAGGGGGCTAGCAATCAGCCCCAGCATTTT
.	TRBV5-1	.	TRBJ1-1	CASSGYRSRRAEAFF	TGCGCCAGCAGCGGATACAGGTCGCGTAGAGCTGAAGCTTTCTTT
TRBD1	TRBV19	many	TRBJ1-5	CASSRPGQGGSNQPQHF	TGTGCCAGTAGCAGACCGGGACAGGGTGGGAGCAATCAGCCCCAGCATTTT
.	TRBV20-1	many	TRBJ2-5	CSAPPWETQYF	TGCAGTGCACCCCCTTGGGAGACCCAGTACTTC
.	TRBV10-3	many	TRBJ2-7	CAISDYGATSYEQYF	TGTGCCATCAGTGATTATGGGGCTACATCTTACGAGCAGTACTTC
TRBD1	TRBV7-8	.	TRBJ1-5	CASSSGQGGISNQPQHF	TGTGCCAGCAGCTCCGGACAGGGCGGCATAAGCAATCAGCCCCAGCATTTT
.	TRBV11-2	many	TRBJ2-5	CASSTQSIKETQYF	TGTGCCAGCAGCACACAGAGTATTAAAGAGACCCAGTACTTC
.	TRBV7-3	many	TRBJ2-7	CASSAGQRLEQYF	TGTGCCAGCAGCGCGGGACAAAGGCTCGAGCAGTACTTC
.	TRBV2	few	TRBJ2-2	CASAWGSAGELFF	TGTGCCAGCGCCTGGGGATCGGCCGGGGAGCTGTTTTTT
.	TRBV29-1	.	TRBJ1-1	CSVRPARNTEAFF	TGCAGCGTTAGGCCGGCGCGAAACACTGAAGCTTTCTTT
TRBD1	TRBV19	many	TRBJ2-7	CASSQTGGYEQYF	TGTGCCAGCAGTCAGACAGGGGGCTACGAGCAGTACTTC
.	TRBV7-9	.	TRBJ2-7	CASSLGSETGNEQYF	TGTGCCAGCAGCTTAGGGTCCGAGACAGGCAACGAGCAGTACTTC
.	TRBV7-7	.	TRBJ1-3	CASSSTAGTQETIYF	TGTGCCAGCAGCTCAACAGCCGGGACTCAAGAGACCATATATTTT
.	TRBV20-1	few	TRBJ2-2	CSARVSGNTGELFF	TGCAGTGCTAGAGTGTCAGGGAACACCGGGGAGCTGTTTTTT
.	TRBV7-2	many	TRBJ2-7	CASSQLDTDYEQYF	TGTGCCAGCAGCCAGTTAGACACGGACTACGAGCAGTACTTC
.	TRBV3-1	few	TRBJ2-7	CASSQALGAYEQYF	TGTGCCAGCAGCCAAGCCCTAGGGGCCTACGAGCAGTACTTC
TRBD2	TRBV7-2	few	TRBJ2-1	CAISQGQPTSGTQFF	TGTGCCATCAGCCAGGGACAGCCCACTAGCGGGACTCAGTTCTTC
TRBD1	TRBV29-1	many	TRBJ2-7	CSVERDPRQGTYEQYF	TGCAGCGTTGAACGAGACCCTAGACAGGGGACCTACGAGCAGTACTTC
.	TRBV2	many	TRBJ1-3	CASSRWSSGNTIYF	TGTGCCAGCAGTCGGTGGAGCTCTGGAAACACCATATATTTT
TRBD1	TRBV10-3	many	TRBJ2-7	CAISERGTGAYEQYF	TGTGCCATCAGTGAGCGAGGGACAGGGGCCTACGAGCAGTACTTC
.	TRBV10-3	few	TRBJ2-5	CAISDPKQETQYF	TGTGCCATCAGTGACCCCAAACAAGAGACCCAGTACTTC
.	TRBV29-1	.	TRBJ1-4	CSVSGNVNEKLFF	TGCAGCGTTTCGGGGAATGTCAATGAAAAACTGTTTTTT
.	TRBV15	.	TRBJ1-5	CATSRLSPGASNQPQHF	TGTGCCACCAGCAGACTGTCCCCGGGGGCTAGCAATCAGCCCCAGCATTTT
.	TRBV10-3	.	TRBJ1-3	CAISGASGNTIYF	TGTGCCATCAGCGGAGCATCTGGAAACACCATATATTTT
.	TRBV2	.	TRBJ1-4	CASSFRGSTNEKLFF	TGTGCCAGCAGTTTCAGGGGATCAACTAATGAAAAACTGTTTTTT
.	TRBV7-7	many	TRBJ2-2	CASSHSSLNTGELFF	TGTGCCAGCAGCCATTCGAGCCTCAACACCGGGGAGCTGTTTTTT
.	TRBV28	few	TRBJ2-5	CASTSGAMETQYF	TGTGCCAGCACCTCAGGGGCCATGGAGACCCAGTACTTC
TRBD1	TRBV29-1	.	TRBJ1-2	CSVEGSQGSNYGYTF	TGCAGCGTTGAAGGATCACAGGGGTCTAACTATGGCTACACCTTC
.	TRBV12-3/TRBV12-4	few	TRBJ2-7	CASSLREGGLYEQYF	TGTGCCAGCAGTTTACGGGAAGGGGGGCTCTACGAGCAGTACTTC
.	TRBV7-6	.	TRBJ1-2	CASSFYICSAAKTANYGYTF	.
TRBD1	TRBV7-2	once	TRBJ1-4	CASSFPVGTGKEKLFF	TGTGCCAGCAGCTTCCCGGTTGGGACAGGGAAAGAAAAACTGTTTTTT
.	TRBV20-1	.	TRBJ2-2	CSASTGNTGELSW	TGCAGTGCTAGCACAGGGAACACCGGGGAGCTGTCTTGG
TRBD1	TRBV9	.	TRBJ1-1	CAGSVEPGTGGTEAFF	TGTGCCGGCAGCGTAGAACCGGGGACAGGGGGTACTGAAGCTTTCTTT
TRBD2	TRBV9	few	TRBJ2-7	CASSDRLAVNYEQYF	TGTGCCAGCAGTGATCGACTAGCGGTAAACTACGAGCAGTACTTC
.	TRBV29-1	many	TRBJ2-6	CSVEYSGANVLTF	TGCAGCGTTGAATACTCTGGGGCCAACGTCCTGACTTTC
.	TRBV14	many	TRBJ2-5	CASSQWSSETQYF	TGTGCCAGCAGCCAATGGTCATCGGAGACCCAGTACTTC
.	TRBV7-2	.	TRBJ1-5	CASSFGQHKQPQHF	TGCGCCAGCAGCTTTGGCCAGCACAAGCAGCCCCAGCATTTT
.	TRBV2	few	TRBJ1-6	CAGTSDAYNSPLHF	TGTGCGGGGACTAGCGACGCCTATAATTCACCCCTCCACTTT
TRBD1	TRBV12-3/TRBV12-4	few	TRBJ2-7	CASSLNRGWPAEQYF	TGTGCCAGCAGTTTGAACAGGGGGTGGCCGGCGGAGCAGTACTTC
.	TRBV9	many	TRBJ1-1	CASSVDGRTEAFF	TGTGCCAGCAGCGTAGACGGAAGGACTGAAGCTTTCTTT